The 28 T cell receptor beta chains given below trace back to one sample, sequenced in a study of circulating and synovial CD4+ cells in juvenile arthritis. The protocol was immunoSEQ multiplex PCR, while the TCRdb copy is restricted to in-frame clones and leaves out a portion. The data hold a few thousand clones, with over 75% observed a single time. The sequenced sample consisted of CD4+ T cells from synovial fluid. The receptors derive from a human donor with juvenile idiopathic arthritis.

The chain is built from TRBV2 and TRBJ1-2; a weak D match, TRBD1 (5 bases). This CDR3 has 14 residues. Germline V gene lookup returns CDR1 SNHLY and CDR2 FYNNEI. The germline V and J ends were trimmed by 2 bases and 4 bases, with 11 bases remaining between them. CDR3 in DNA: TGTGCCAGCAGTGAACAGGGCTTTACCTATGGCTACACCTTC. This translates into CASSEQGFTYGYTF.

The chain employs TRBV29-1 and TRBJ2-5, with D unclear. The germline gives CDR1 SQVTM, CDR2 ANQGSEA. CDR3 length equals 12 residues. Trimming removed 2 bases at V and 5 bases at J, with 9 bases between. The CDR3 coding sequence is TGCAGCGTTGAAAGTCGAGGCGAGACCCAGTACTTC. Translating it yields CSVESRGETQYF.

The chain employs TRBV19 and TRBJ2-3, with 12 bases aligning to TRBD2. Per germline, CDR1 LNHDA and CDR2 SQIVND (reference sequence). With V trimmed by 5 bases and J by 4 bases, 16 bases remained unmatched. CDR3 length: 19 residues. CDR3 region: CASSLRLAGASVVPDTQYF. The CDR3 nucleotides are TGTGCCAGTAGTTTAAGACTAGCGGGGGCCTCGGTGGTCCCAGATACGCAGTATTTT.

V and J are TRBV11-2 and TRBJ2-5; TRBD2 might be the D (5 bases). Per germline, CDR1 SGHAT and CDR2 FQNNGV. Trimming took off 5 bases at V and 6 bases at J, with 19 bases between the two ends. CDR3 length equals 15 residues. CDR3: CASSHPGLAIQTQYF. The CDR3 region has the DNA TGTGCCAGCAGCCACCCGGGGTTGGCGATTCAGACCCAGTACTTC. The full variable domain, completed using reference TRBV11-2 and TRBJ2-5, is EAGVAQSPRYKIIEKRQSVAFWCNPISGHATLYWYQQILGQGPKLLIQFQNNGVVDDSQLPKDRFSAERLKGVDSTLKIQPAKLEDSAVYLCASSHPGLAIQTQYFGPGTRLLVL.

The chain combines TRBV6-5 with TRBJ1-1; 7 bases map to TRBD1. V was pared by 5 bases and J by 4 bases, with 7 bases of the junction left unmatched. The V gene's germline CDR1 is MNHEY and CDR2 SVGAGI. The CDR3 is 14 amino acids. Here the CDR3 reads CASSGNRGGTEAFF. CDR3 sequence (DNA): TGTGCCAGCAGTGGGAACAGGGGTGGCACTGAAGCTTTCTTT.

The gene calls are TRBV6-1 and TRBJ2-2, with 10 bases identical to TRBD2. V shed 2 bases and J 6 bases; nucleotides not matched to a gene: 6. CDR3 length: 16 amino acids. Germline V gives CDR1 MNHNS, CDR2 SASEGT. This chain's CDR3 is CASSESALAGAGELFF. CDR3 in DNA: TGTGCCAGCAGTGAATCTGCCCTAGCGGGAGCCGGGGAGCTGTTTTTT.

The V call is TRBV18, the J call TRBJ2-7; no clear D. From germline, CDR1 is KGHSH and CDR2 LQKENI. V lost 6 bases, J lost 3 bases, and 12 bases lay in between. The CDR3 loop spans 13 amino acids. The CDR3 is CASSTGPLYEQYF. The CDR3 DNA is TGTGCCAGCTCTACCGGTCCTCTCTACGAGCAGTACTTC.

The chain joins TRBV7-9 to TRBJ1-3; D unclear. CDR1 and CDR2 (germline): SEHNR, FQNEAQ (reference sequence). Trimming shortened V by 1 base and J by 0 bases, and 10 bases separated the two germline ends. The CDR3 extends over 16 amino acids. The DNA of the CDR3 is TGTGCCAGCAGCTTAGATGCGGGATTCTCTGGAAACACCATATATTTT. Its translation is CASSLDAGFSGNTIYF. The whole variable domain, filled in from reference TRBV7-9 and TRBJ1-3, reads DTGVSQNPRHKITKRGQNVTFRCDPISEHNRLYWYRQTLGQGPEFLTYFQNEAQLEKSRLLSDRFSAERPKGSFSTLEIQRTEQGDSAMYLCASSLDAGFSGNTIYFGEGSWLTVV.

The genes are TRBV4-1 and TRBJ2-3; TRBD2 matches 10 bases. CDR3 length: 17 residues. The junction had 11 bases not matched to a gene; V was cut back by 4 bases and J by 4 bases. Germline loops: CDR1 MGHRA, CDR2 YSYEKL. The CDR3 bases are TGCGCCAGCAGCCTGACTTGGACTAGCGGTTATCCAGATACGCAGTATTTT. Protein: CASSLTWTSGYPDTQYF.

The rearrangement links TRBV23-1 to TRBJ1-2; 9 bases agree with TRBD1. TRBV23-1 is noted as an ORF with a role that remains uncertain. The CDR3 runs to 15 residues. V shed 7 bases, J shed 2 bases, and the junction held 8 bases outside the gene matches. Here the CDR3 reads CASIRPGQGNYGYTF. In nucleotides, the CDR3 is TGCGCCAGCATCCGGCCGGGACAGGGAAACTATGGCTACACCTTC.

This clone has just one count. The chain couples TRBV10-3 to TRBJ1-5; unclear D gene. This CDR3 has 12 residues. The ends were cut back, 11 bases at V and 7 bases at J, with 15 bases in the middle. CDR1 ENHRY and CDR2 SYGVKD come from the germline V gene. CDR3 in amino acids: CASSGVDQPQHF. The CDR3 coding sequence is TGTGCCTCCTCCGGGGTAGACCAGCCCCAGCATTTT.

CDR3 amino acids: CAIRVGLQETQYF. The CDR3 DNA is TGTGCCATCAGGGTGGGCTTACAAGAGACCCAGTACTTC. This chain links TRBV10-3 with TRBJ2-5; no reliable D call. Germline CDR1 reads ENHRY; CDR2 reads SYGVKD. The CDR3 sequence is 13 residues long. The V and J ends lost 6 bases and 2 bases respectively, with 10 bases between them.

This chain joins TRBV10-3 and TRBJ2-5; TRBD2 matches 7 bases. The junction had 4 bases not matched to a gene; V was cut back by 6 bases and J by 0 bases. There are 14 residues in the CDR3. CDR1 is ENHRY and CDR2 is SYGVKD in the germline V gene. The CDR3 nucleotides read TGTGCCATCAGGAGCGGGGCCTACCAAGAGACCCAGTACTTC. Translation: CAIRSGAYQETQYF.

The genes are TRBV7-8 and TRBJ2-7, with a possible D match to TRBD1 (5 bases). Germline-derived CDR1 and CDR2 are SGHVS and FQNEAQ. Trimming cost V 0 bases and J 3 bases, with 9 bases left between them. CDR3 length: 14 amino acids. The CDR3: CASSLAGQGYEQYF. The CDR3 nucleotides are TGTGCCAGCAGCTTAGCTGGGCAGGGCTACGAGCAGTACTTC.

On this clone itself: Other DNA sequences in this specimen translate into the identical CDR3. The rearrangement links TRBV30 to TRBJ1-6, with D possibly being TRBD1 (6 bases). The V gene's germline CDR1 is GTSNPN and CDR2 SVGIG (reference sequence). Trimming shortened V by 5 bases and J by 13 bases, and 18 bases separated the two germline ends. CDR3 length: 13 amino acids. The CDR3 bases are TGTGCCTGGCGGGCAGGGGATTACTCCCCCCTCCACTTT. This gives the protein CAWRAGDYSPLHF.

This clone has just a few counts. The chain has TRBV5-6 and TRBJ1-2; no definite D call. Germline V lookup: CDR1 SGHDT, CDR2 YYEEEE. CDR3 length equals 13 residues. The ends were cut back, 4 bases at V and 5 bases at J, with 12 bases in the middle. The CDR3 region has the DNA TGTGCCAGCAGCCCGACCGGAGTATATGGCTACACCTTC. This encodes CASSPTGVYGYTF.

This chain links TRBV4-1 with TRBJ2-3; 8 nucleotides agree with TRBD2. CDR1 and CDR2 from the germline V gene are MGHRA and YSYEKL. The CDR3 has 18 residues. V was pared by 0 bases and J by 4 bases, with 12 bases of the junction left unmatched. This chain's CDR3 is CASSQEFSSGSVADTQYF. CDR3 DNA sequence: TGCGCCAGCAGCCAAGAGTTTTCCAGCGGGAGCGTGGCAGATACGCAGTATTTT.

The chain links TRBV6-6 to TRBJ2-7; D is possibly TRBD1 (5 bases). Trimming removed 5 bases from V and 3 bases from J, with 8 bases in between. The V gene's germline CDR1 is MNHNY and CDR2 SVGAGI (reference sequence). CDR3 size: 12 residues. The chain's CDR3 is CASSLDSYEQYF. DNA of the CDR3: TGTGCCAGCAGTCTAGACAGCTACGAGCAGTACTTC.

The gene calls are TRBV30 and TRBJ2-2, with unresolved D. Germline-derived CDR1 and CDR2 are GTSNPN and SVGIG (reference sequence). V lost 4 bases and J 4 bases, leaving 19 bases between the germline ends. There are 16 residues in the CDR3. This chain's CDR3 is CAWNPAGASGTGELFF. For the CDR3, the DNA is TGTGCCTGGAACCCTGCCGGAGCGTCGGGCACCGGGGAGCTGTTTTTT.

With regard to this clone: An end of the junction differs from the germline gene, which may be a read error. This CDR3 is also generated by other DNA sequences in the sample. This chain connects TRBV27 to TRBJ1-6; D is possibly TRBD1 (5 bases). Germline-derived CDR1 and CDR2 are MNHEY and SMNVEV (reference sequence). CDR3 length: 13 amino acids. The CDR3 loop reads CASSLKGNSPLHF. The CDR3 DNA follows: TGTGCCAGCAGTTTAAAGGGGAATTCCCCCCTCCACTTT.

The chain recombines TRBV4-3 with TRBJ2-1, with D tentatively TRBD1 (5 bases). Looked up from germline, CDR1 is LGHNA and CDR2 is YSLEER. Between the trimmed V and J ends, which lost 1 base and 4 bases, there was a span of 11 bases. The length of the CDR3 is 15 residues. The CDR3 sequence is CASSQGYRQYNEQFF. CDR3 nucleotides: TGCGCCAGCAGCCAAGGGTATAGACAGTACAATGAGCAGTTCTTC.

The rearrangement links TRBV4-2 to TRBJ2-3; 14 nucleotides line up with TRBD2. Germline V CDR1 and CDR2: LGHNA, YNFKEQ. The V segment lost 0 bases and the J segment 2 bases; nucleotides outside the gene matches: 7. The CDR3 loop spans 19 amino acids. The CDR3 bases are TGTGCCAGCAGCCAAGATTCGGGACTAGCGGGAGAGAACACAGATACGCAGTATTTT. This encodes CASSQDSGLAGENTDTQYF.

The chain couples TRBV6-1 to TRBJ2-3, with 11 bases fitting TRBD2. V lost 5 bases and J lost 5; bases outside the gene matches: 6. The germline V gene has CDR1 MNHNS and CDR2 SASEGT. The length of the CDR3 is 15 residues. CDR3: CASSPTSGGLDTQYF. As DNA, the CDR3 is TGTGCCAGCAGTCCCACTAGCGGGGGTCTAGATACGCAGTATTTT.

The gene calls are TRBV7-3 and TRBJ2-1; D possibly corresponds to TRBD2 (7 bases). Trimming took 5 bases from V and 6 from J, leaving 11 bases between them. The length of the CDR3 is 13 residues. Germline V gives CDR1 SGHTA, CDR2 FQGTGA. The CDR3 sequence is CASSRGGANEQFF. CDR3 DNA: TGTGCCAGCAGCCGTGGGGGGGCCAATGAGCAGTTCTTC.

The genes are TRBV7-2 and TRBJ2-1, with 14 bases aligning to TRBD2. After removal of 7 bases from V and 8 bases from J, the junction contained 4 bases not matched to a gene. Germline V gene lookup returns CDR1 SGHTA and CDR2 FQGNSA. This CDR3 is 14 amino acids long. The CDR3 sequence: CASTRGLAGDEQFF. CDR3 bases: TGTGCCAGCACCCGGGGACTAGCGGGAGATGAGCAGTTCTTC.

The genes are TRBV4-2 and TRBJ2-5; D gene unclear. This CDR3 is built from 15 residues. The germline V and J ends were trimmed by 0 bases and 2 bases, with 10 bases remaining between them. Germline-derived CDR1 and CDR2 are LGHNA and YNFKEQ. CDR3 loop: CASSQDGKAQETQYF. CDR3 bases: TGTGCCAGCAGCCAAGATGGCAAAGCGCAAGAGACCCAGTACTTC.

This sequence joins TRBV5-6 and TRBJ2-3; 7 bases map to TRBD1. The CDR3 sequence is 17 residues long. The trim removed 3 bases at V and 8 bases at J, leaving 18 bases unmatched. The V gene's germline CDR1 is SGHDT and CDR2 YYEEEE. The CDR3, as DNA: TGTGCCAGCAGCTCCCTACCCGGGACAGCAACAATGGGTACGCAGTATTTT. It yields the protein CASSSLPGTATMGTQYF.

This chain uses TRBV7-9 with TRBJ2-3, with a possible D match to TRBD2 (5 bases). V dropped 2 bases and J dropped 3 bases, with 9 bases sitting between them. Germline V gives CDR1 SEHNR, CDR2 FQNEAQ (reference sequence). The CDR3 runs 14 residues. This CDR3 reads CASSLTGRTDTQYF. Written as DNA, the CDR3 is TGTGCCAGCAGCTTAACGGGGAGAACAGATACGCAGTATTTT. The full variable domain, with the rest looked up from reference TRBV7-9 and TRBJ2-3, is DTGVSQNPRHKITKRGQNVTFRCDPISEHNRLYWYRQTLGQGPEFLTYFQNEAQLEKSRLLSDRFSAERPKGSFSTLEIQRTEQGDSAMYLCASSLTGRTDTQYFGPGTRLTVL.